This T cell receptor (beta chain) was observed in a study of T cells in Graves' hyperthyroidism and ophthalmopathy. Study-level points and caveats: Ophthalmopathy was model-predicted a median around seven months pre-onset.

TCR beta CDR3 region amplification was performed from RNA transcripts. With the HTBI primer set, the TCR CDR3 went through a first round of RT-PCR. TCRdb itself ran the multiplex PCR reads through MiXCR, one entry per CDR3 protein. Here the sample spans around 700,000 distinct CDR3 sequences, roughly a third being singletons. Clinicians diagnosed patients from clinical symptoms, serum thyroxine and TRAb, thyroid ultrasound and orbital computed tomography. Turning to this clonotype: Its specificity is unknown.

Looked up from germline, CDR1 is SGHTA and CDR2 is FQGTGA. V lost 8 bases and J lost 4, with 11 bases in between. The CDR3 has 12 residues. The sequence came from a woman between 40 and 50 years old with Graves' hyperthyroidism. The genes are TRBV7-3 and TRBJ1-2; perhaps TRBD1 as D (5 bases). The source material was blood. The CDR3 DNA reads TGTGCCAGCCGGGGCGCGGGCTATGGCTACACCTTC. Its protein is CASRGAGYGYTF.